This is a list of T cell receptor beta chains from one sample in a study of OX40 agonist ivuxolimab in advanced cancers. Measured with immunoSEQ multiplex PCR; TCRdb has only the in-frame clones, and not every one. The sample has approximately 61,000 clones; 80% are singletons. The specimen was CD4+ or CD8+ T cells sorted from blood, collected in a trial of the OX40 agonist ivuxolimab. The receptor source for this set is an adult with an advanced solid tumor such as melanoma, head and neck, liver or kidney cancer. Both conserved end residues are part of each CDR3. The D gene is left open where the match is weak. Size tells how often a clone was seen (once, few, many) or the class of an expanded clone, and some rows leave it out.

V gene,J gene,clone size,D gene,CDR3 protein,CDR3 DNA
TRBV18,TRBJ2-2,NA,TRBD2,CASSQRRREITNTGELFF,TGTGCCAGCTCGCAACGTCGGCGGGAGATCACGAACACCGGGGAGCTGTTTTTT
TRBV19,TRBJ1-4,NA,NA,CASRKVATNEKLFF,TGTGCCAGTAGGAAAGTAGCAACTAATGAAAAACTGTTTTTT
TRBV5-1,TRBJ2-7,NA,NA,CASSLDGKSYEQYF,TGCGCCAGCAGCTTGGATGGGAAAAGTTACGAGCAGTACTTC
TRBV29-1,TRBJ2-2,NA,NA,CSVLLGGWSNTGELFF,TGCAGCGTATTACTGGGCGGCTGGTCGAACACCGGGGAGCTGTTTTTT
TRBV7-8,TRBJ2-7,NA,NA,CASTPGDEQYF,TGTGCCAGCACCCCTGGGGACGAGCAGTACTTC
TRBV6-1,TRBJ1-6,once,NA,CASSEAQAYSSYNSPLHF,TGTGCCAGCAGTGAAGCACAAGCCTATAGCTCCTATAATTCACCCCTCCACTTT
TRBV21-1,TRBJ1-2,NA,NA,CASSPRVGQKPFNYGYTF,TGTGCCAGCAGCCCCCGGGTGGGACAGAAACCTTTTAACTATGGCTACACCTTC
TRBV5-4,TRBJ2-5,once,TRBD1,CASIPGGSELKETQYF,TGTGCCAGCATCCCAGGGGGTTCAGAGCTTAAAGAGACCCAGTACTTC
TRBV19,TRBJ1-2,NA,NA,CASSGGGGWGYTF,TGTGCCAGTTCCGGAGGAGGGGGTTGGGGCTACACCTTC
TRBV28,TRBJ2-7,NA,NA,CASSPLTRTYEQYF,TGTGCCAGCAGTCCGTTGACAAGAACCTACGAGCAGTACTTC
TRBV6-5,TRBJ1-5,NA,NA,CASSLYLGQPQHF,TGTGCCAGCAGCCTATACCTGGGGCAGCCCCAGCATTTT
TRBV6-5,TRBJ1-1,few,NA,CASRTPSGTEAFF,TGTGCCAGCAGGACTCCCTCCGGTACTGAAGCTTTCTTT
TRBV10-3,TRBJ1-2,few,NA,CAISESDYGYTF,TGTGCCATCAGTGAGTCGGACTATGGCTACACCTTC
TRBV4-2,TRBJ1-1,NA,TRBD1,CASSQPNRGTEAFF,TGTGCCAGCAGCCAGCCAAACAGGGGGACGGAGGCTTTCTTT
TRBV5-6,TRBJ1-6,NA,NA,CASSPGRASSPLHF,TGTGCCAGCAGCCCTGGTAGGGCTAGTTCACCCCTCCACTTT
TRBV4-2,TRBJ2-7,medium-sized,NA,CASSQGQGTYEQYF,TGTGCCAGCAGCCAAGGTCAGGGTACCTACGAGCAGTACTTC
TRBV21-1,TRBJ2-7,NA,NA,CASSKSNQPPYEQYF,TGTGCCAGCAGCAAATCAAACCAGCCCCCCTACGAGCAGTACTTC
TRBV10-3,TRBJ2-3,NA,NA,CAISGPTSTDTQYF,TGTGCCATCAGCGGGCCCACTAGCACAGATACGCAGTATTTT
TRBV4-1,TRBJ1-4,NA,TRBD1,CASSDGQALLGEKLFF,TGCGCCAGCAGTGATGGACAGGCCCTACTTGGGGAAAAACTGTTTTTT
TRBV6-1,TRBJ2-7,NA,NA,CARQRDSPLEQYF,TGTGCCCGGCAGAGGGACTCTCCTCTCGAGCAGTACTTC
TRBV5-1,TRBJ2-2,NA,NA,CASSLERPVNTGELFF,TGCGCCAGCAGCTTGGAGCGCCCGGTGAACACCGGGGAGCTGTTTTTT
TRBV30,TRBJ2-3,few,NA,CAWSPPGGNTQYF,TGTGCCTGGAGTCCCCCCGGTGGGAATACGCAGTATTTT
TRBV5-6,TRBJ1-2,NA,NA,CASSPSSLSGTGYTF,TGTGCCAGCAGCCCCTCCAGCCTGAGCGGTACAGGCTACACCTTC
TRBV7-2,TRBJ1-1,NA,TRBD1,CASSSRQGSAEAFF,TGTGCCAGCAGCTCCAGACAGGGGAGCGCTGAAGCTTTCTTT
TRBV6-1,TRBJ2-6,NA,NA,CASSDELPSSGANVLTF,TGTGCCAGCAGTGACGAACTCCCCAGCTCTGGGGCCAACGTCCTGACTTTC
TRBV6-1,TRBJ1-2,few,NA,CASTFTWDGIYGYTF,TGTGCCAGCACCTTCACCTGGGACGGAATCTATGGCTACACCTTC
TRBV7-2,TRBJ1-1,NA,NA,CASSLLGTRNTEAFF,TGTGCCAGCAGCCTGCTCGGGACCCGAAACACTGAAGCTTTCTTT
TRBV5-1,TRBJ2-3,NA,TRBD2,CASSLALRGTSGPDTQYF,TGCGCCAGCAGCTTGGCCTTGAGGGGGACTAGCGGACCAGATACGCAGTATTTT
TRBV27,TRBJ2-5,NA,NA,CASSVARGETQYF,TGTGCCAGCAGTGTGGCGAGAGGGGAGACCCAGTACTTC
TRBV9,TRBJ2-1,NA,TRBD2,CASSGGTSSYNEQFF,TGTGCCAGCAGCGGGGGGACTAGCAGCTACAATGAGCAGTTCTTC
TRBV7-2,TRBJ1-4,NA,NA,CASSLGQTNEKLFF,TGTGCCAGCAGCTTAGGGCAGACGAATGAAAAACTGTTTTTT
TRBV6-1,TRBJ1-4,NA,NA,CASSENREELFF,TGTGCCAGCAGTGAGAACAGGGAAGAACTGTTTTTT
TRBV6-5,TRBJ1-1,NA,NA,CASSYSRNTEAFF,TGTGCCAGCAGTTATAGTAGAAACACTGAAGCTTTCTTT
TRBV19,TRBJ1-2,few,NA,CASSIDRGNYGYTF,TGTGCCAGTAGTATAGACAGGGGAAACTATGGCTACACCTTC
TRBV6-5,TRBJ1-1,NA,NA,CASHLNGRMPEAFF,TGTGCCAGCCACCTTAATGGGAGGATGCCTGAAGCTTTCTTT
TRBV14,TRBJ2-5,NA,NA,CASSPQVVGTQYF,TGTGCCAGCAGCCCGCAGGTGGTGGGGACCCAGTACTTC
TRBV6-5,TRBJ1-6,few,NA,CASSYSTGASSPLHF,TGTGCCAGCAGTTACTCGACGGGGGCCAGTTCACCCCTCCACTTT
TRBV6-6,TRBJ1-5,once,NA,CASSRGGQPQHF,TGTGCCAGCAGCCGAGGGGGTCAGCCCCAGCATTTT
TRBV5-1,TRBJ1-3,NA,TRBD1,CASSNGQVGNTIYF,TGCGCCAGCAGTAACGGACAGGTTGGAAACACCATATATTTT
TRBV11-2,TRBJ2-5,NA,TRBD2,CASSLRTSGGAETQYF,TGTGCCAGCAGCTTAAGGACTAGCGGGGGGGCAGAGACCCAGTACTTC
TRBV7-9,TRBJ1-2,NA,TRBD1,CASSLGTGGYYGYTF,TGTGCCAGCAGCTTGGGAACAGGGGGTTACTATGGCTACACCTTC
TRBV30,TRBJ2-7,NA,NA,CAWSRDEAYEQYF,TGTGCCTGGAGCCGTGACGAAGCCTACGAGCAGTACTTC
TRBV18,TRBJ2-7,NA,NA,CASSPRGSSYEQYF,TGTGCCAGCTCACCAAGGGGGAGCTCCTACGAGCAGTACTTC
TRBV7-9,TRBJ2-7,NA,NA,CASSSDWGGEQYF,TGTGCCAGCAGCTCCGACTGGGGTGGCGAGCAGTACTTC
TRBV11-3,TRBJ2-3,NA,TRBD2,CASSLGTSGGVHTQYF,TGTGCCAGCAGCTTAGGCACTAGCGGGGGGGTCCATACGCAGTATTTT
TRBV29-1,TRBJ2-4,NA,NA,CSVDGGIKNIQYF,TGCAGCGTCGACGGCGGAATTAAAAACATTCAGTACTTC
TRBV5-8,TRBJ2-1,NA,NA,CASSLVRGYNEQFF,TGTGCCAGCAGCTTGGTCAGGGGCTACAATGAGCAGTTCTTC
TRBV4-2,TRBJ2-1,NA,NA,CASSQPDLGTDEQFF,TGTGCCAGCAGCCAACCGGACTTAGGGACGGATGAGCAGTTCTTC
TRBV7-9,TRBJ2-5,NA,NA,CASSLGGGRETQYF,TGTGCCAGCAGCTTAGGTGGAGGGAGGGAGACCCAGTACTTC
TRBV18,TRBJ2-7,NA,NA,CASSPRTGRSYEQYF,TGTGCCAGCTCACCACGTACAGGCCGATCCTACGAGCAGTACTTC
TRBV11-2,TRBJ2-5,NA,NA,CASSLEGTRETQYF,TGTGCCAGCAGCTTAGAGGGGACCCGGGAGACCCAGTACTTC
TRBV27,TRBJ2-7,NA,NA,CASSLFSPSRDEQYF,TGTGCCAGCAGTTTATTTTCCCCCTCCCGGGACGAGCAGTACTTC
TRBV11-2,TRBJ1-2,NA,NA,CASQGGYTF,TGTGCCAGCCAGGGAGGCTACACCTTC
TRBV7-2,TRBJ1-2,NA,TRBD1,CASSFGNRGQVGYTF,TGTGCCAGCAGCTTCGGGAACAGGGGGCAGGTTGGCTACACCTTC
TRBV30,TRBJ1-2,NA,NA,CAWSEIQGGIPNLYGYTF,TGTGCCTGGAGTGAGATTCAGGGCGGTATCCCCAACCTCTATGGCTACACCTTC
TRBV9,TRBJ2-7,NA,NA,CASSVGRLPYEQYF,TGTGCCAGCAGCGTAGGTAGACTACCCTACGAGCAGTACTTC
TRBV10-2,TRBJ1-6,few,TRBD1,CASRDRTGYNSPLHF,TGCGCCAGCAGAGATAGGACAGGGTATAATTCACCCCTCCACTTT
TRBV28,TRBJ1-4,once,TRBD1,CASSSAGTGGSTNEKLFF,TGTGCCAGCAGTTCAGCCGGGACAGGGGGTTCAACTAATGAAAAACTGTTTTTT
TRBV29-1,TRBJ1-1,once,TRBD1,CSVEDRTGGTEAFF,TGCAGCGTTGAAGATCGGACAGGGGGCACTGAAGCTTTCTTT
TRBV19,TRBJ2-7,NA,NA,CASSPTVSSLEQYF,TGTGCCAGTAGCCCGACAGTGTCCTCGTTGGAGCAGTACTTC